Sequencing of this TCR beta chain was carried out in a study of blood T cell repertoires in COVID-19. Background on the study: Acute-phase and convalescent COVID-19 samples originated in the United States, Italy and Spain. Sample material is recorded as cDNA or gDNA derived from T cells, B-cell-depleted T cells, or PBMCs.

Seattle's enrolled individuals joined amid active infection and were then monitored longitudinally. This clone was recorded only once. With 0 bases clipped from V and 4 bases from J, the junction kept 5 bases outside the gene matches. This CDR3 is built from 15 residues. Germline CDR1 is SGHVS and CDR2 is FNYEAQ. In the authors' methods: Cell counts per sample came from amplifying reference gene primers. Sequencing was performed with immunoSEQ multiplex PCR; in TCRdb, only in-frame clones are kept and a portion is missing. That table furnishes V, J and clone size, whereas the DNA furnished D and trimming. This sample has more than 200,000 clones; about 87% occur once, and the top ten carry roughly 6%.

Sequencing input: peripheral blood. J is TRBJ2-7 and V is TRBV7-6, with 8 bases fitting TRBD2. The receptor was derived from a woman under 40 with COVID-19, enrolled during active disease. The DNA of the CDR3 is TGTGCCAGCAGCTTAGCGGACACTAGCGGATACGAGCAGTACTTC. Translated: CASSLADTSGYEQYF.